The sequence of this TCR beta chain was determined in a study of shared clonotypes between healthy human individuals. Study-wide background: CD8 memory received one plate per donor, CD8 naive two, CD4 memory three and CD4 naive three.

In regard to this clone: The antigen remains unidentified.

Source study methods: Filtering differed, since immunoSEQ gave only junction sequences and no quality scores. Sequencing was performed with immunoSEQ multiplex PCR; in TCRdb, only in-frame clones are kept and a portion is missing. For V, J and clone size, that table is used; D and trimming come from the DNA. Of roughly 1.5 million clones in the sample, around 98% were seen once. Findings of the study overall: Depth of sequencing was expected to influence donor clonotype sharing.

Every contributor of samples was a Caucasian grown-up residing in Nashville, Tennessee. Looked up from germline, CDR1 is MNHNS and CDR2 is SASEGT. This CDR3 has 16 residues. With V trimmed by 2 bases and J by 8 bases, 11 bases remained unmatched. This chain uses TRBV6-1 with TRBJ2-2; TRBD1 matches at 7 bases. The specimen sequenced was naive CD4+ T cells sorted from blood. Subset defined: CD45RA+ positively selected. The TCR sequence derives from a man younger than 40 in good health. The CDR3: CASSEKRIGGLGELFF. CDR3 coding DNA: TGTGCCAGCAGTGAAAAAAGGATAGGGGGCCTTGGGGAGCTGTTTTTT.